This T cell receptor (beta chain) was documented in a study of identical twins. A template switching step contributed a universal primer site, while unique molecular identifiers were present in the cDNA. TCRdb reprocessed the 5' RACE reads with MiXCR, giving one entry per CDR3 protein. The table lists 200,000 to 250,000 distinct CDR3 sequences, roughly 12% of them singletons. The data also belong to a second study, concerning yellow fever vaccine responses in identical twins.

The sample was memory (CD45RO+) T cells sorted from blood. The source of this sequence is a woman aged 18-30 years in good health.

CDR3 amino acids: CASSAFSEQYF. Here the CDR3 DNA reads TGTGCCAGCAGCGCCTTTTCCGAGCAGTACTTC. V gene TRBV9 combines with J gene TRBJ2-7; D is unclear. This CDR3 is built from 11 residues. The ends were cut back, 3 bases at V and 6 bases at J, with 7 bases in the middle. Germline CDR1 reads SGDLS; CDR2 reads YYNGEE.